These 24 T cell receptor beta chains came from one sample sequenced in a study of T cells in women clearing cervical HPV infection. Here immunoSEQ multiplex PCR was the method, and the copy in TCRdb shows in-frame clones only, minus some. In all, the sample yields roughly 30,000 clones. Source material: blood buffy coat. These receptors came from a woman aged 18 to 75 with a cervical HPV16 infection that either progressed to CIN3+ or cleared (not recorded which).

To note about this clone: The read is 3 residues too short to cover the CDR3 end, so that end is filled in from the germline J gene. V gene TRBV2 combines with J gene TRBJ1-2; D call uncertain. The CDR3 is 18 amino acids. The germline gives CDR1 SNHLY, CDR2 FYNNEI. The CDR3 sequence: CASSGTRLARSSYNDYTF. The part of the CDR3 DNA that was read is TGTGCCAGCAGTGGGACTAGACTAGCGCGGAGCTCCTACAATGAC.

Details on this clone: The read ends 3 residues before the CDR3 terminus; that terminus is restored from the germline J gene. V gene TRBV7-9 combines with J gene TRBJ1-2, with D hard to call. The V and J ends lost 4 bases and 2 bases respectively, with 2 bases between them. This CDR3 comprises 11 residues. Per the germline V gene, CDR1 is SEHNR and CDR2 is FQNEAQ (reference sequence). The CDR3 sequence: CASSSNYGYTF. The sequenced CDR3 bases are TGTGCCAGCAGCTCGAACTATGGC.

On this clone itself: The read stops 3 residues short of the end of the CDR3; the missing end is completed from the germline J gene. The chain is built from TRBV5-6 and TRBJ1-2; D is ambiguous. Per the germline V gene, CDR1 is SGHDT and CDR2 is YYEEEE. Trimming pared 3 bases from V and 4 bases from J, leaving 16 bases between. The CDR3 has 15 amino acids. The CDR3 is CASSSKGAGIYGYTF. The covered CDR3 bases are TGTGCCAGCAGCTCGAAGGGCGCAGGTATCTATGGC.

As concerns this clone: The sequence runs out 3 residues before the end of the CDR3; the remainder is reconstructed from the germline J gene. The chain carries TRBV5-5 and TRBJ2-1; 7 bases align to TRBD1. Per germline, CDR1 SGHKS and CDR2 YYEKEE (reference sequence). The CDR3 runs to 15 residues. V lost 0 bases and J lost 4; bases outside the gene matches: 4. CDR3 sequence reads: CASSLVGQSYNEQFF. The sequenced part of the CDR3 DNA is TGTGCCAGCAGCTTGGTGGGACAGAGTTACAATGAG.

The CDR3 region is CACLAGTHGYTF. The DNA read from the CDR3 is TGTGCCTGTCTGGCGGGAACTCATGGC. This rearrangement joins TRBV30 to TRBJ1-2, with unresolved D. The read ends 3 residues early relative to the CDR3; the germline J gene fills the gap. The CDR3 loop spans 12 amino acids. Germline CDR1 is GTSNPN and CDR2 is SVGIG (reference sequence). Trimming shortened V by 6 bases and J by 6 bases, and 14 bases separated the two germline ends.

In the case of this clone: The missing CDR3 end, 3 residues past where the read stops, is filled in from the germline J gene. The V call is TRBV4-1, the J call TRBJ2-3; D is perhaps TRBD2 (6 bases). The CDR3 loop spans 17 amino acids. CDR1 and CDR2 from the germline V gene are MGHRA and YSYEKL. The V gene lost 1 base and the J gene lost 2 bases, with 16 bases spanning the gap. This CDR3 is CASSQGFLATTTDTQYF. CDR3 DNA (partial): TGCGCCAGCAGCCAAGGGTTCCTAGCGACCACCACAGATACG.

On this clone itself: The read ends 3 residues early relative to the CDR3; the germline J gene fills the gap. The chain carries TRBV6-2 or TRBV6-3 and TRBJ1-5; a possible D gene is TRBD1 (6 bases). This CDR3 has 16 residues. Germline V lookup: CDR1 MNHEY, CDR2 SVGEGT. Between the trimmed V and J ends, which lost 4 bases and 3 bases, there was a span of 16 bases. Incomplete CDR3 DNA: TGTGCCAGCAGTTCCATCGGGGGGCTTGACAATCAGCCC. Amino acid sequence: CASSSIGGLDNQP. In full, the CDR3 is CASSSIGGLDNQPQHF.

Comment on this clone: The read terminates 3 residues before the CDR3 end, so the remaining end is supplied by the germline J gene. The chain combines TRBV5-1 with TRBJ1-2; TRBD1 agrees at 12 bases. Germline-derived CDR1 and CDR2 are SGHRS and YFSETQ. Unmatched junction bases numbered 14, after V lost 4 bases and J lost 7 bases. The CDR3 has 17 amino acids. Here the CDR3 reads CASSGGTGGATVLGYTF. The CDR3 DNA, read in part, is TGCGCCAGCAGCGGAGGGACAGGGGGCGCAACGGTTCTTGGC.

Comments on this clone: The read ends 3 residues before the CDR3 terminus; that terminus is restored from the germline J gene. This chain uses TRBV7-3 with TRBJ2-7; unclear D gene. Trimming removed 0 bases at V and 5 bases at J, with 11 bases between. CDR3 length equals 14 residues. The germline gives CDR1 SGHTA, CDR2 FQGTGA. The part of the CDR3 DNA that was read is TGTGCCAGCAGCTTAACGCCGGGTTTGGACGAG. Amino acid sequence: CASSLTPGLDE. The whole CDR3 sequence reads CASSLTPGLDEQYF.

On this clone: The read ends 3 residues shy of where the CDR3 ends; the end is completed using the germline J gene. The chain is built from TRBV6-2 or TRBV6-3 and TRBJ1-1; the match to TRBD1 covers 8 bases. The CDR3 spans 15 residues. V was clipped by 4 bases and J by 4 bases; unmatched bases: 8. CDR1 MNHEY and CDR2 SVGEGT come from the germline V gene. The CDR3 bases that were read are TGTGCCAGCAGTTCCCCGGACAGGGACACCACTGAA. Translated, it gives CASSSPDRDTTE. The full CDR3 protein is CASSSPDRDTTEAFF.

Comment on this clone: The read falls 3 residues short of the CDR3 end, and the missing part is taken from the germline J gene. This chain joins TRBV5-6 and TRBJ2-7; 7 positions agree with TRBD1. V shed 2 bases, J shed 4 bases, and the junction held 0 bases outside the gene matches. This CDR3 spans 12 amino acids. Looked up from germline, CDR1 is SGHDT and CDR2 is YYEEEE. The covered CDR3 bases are TGTGCCAGCAGCTTACAGGGGTACGAG. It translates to CASSLQGYE. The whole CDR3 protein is CASSLQGYEQYF.

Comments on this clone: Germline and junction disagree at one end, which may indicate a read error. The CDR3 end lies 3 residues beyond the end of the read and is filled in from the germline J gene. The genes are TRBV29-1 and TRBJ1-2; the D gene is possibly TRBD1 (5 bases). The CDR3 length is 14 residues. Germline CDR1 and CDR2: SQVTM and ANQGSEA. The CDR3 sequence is CSVETETWDYGYTF. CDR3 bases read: TGCAGCGTTGAGACGGAAACATGGGACTATGGT. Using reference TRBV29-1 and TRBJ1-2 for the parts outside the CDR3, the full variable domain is SAVISQKPSRDICQRGTSLTIQCQVDSQVTMMFWYRQQPGQSLTLIATANQGSEATYESGFVIDKFPISRPNLTFSTLTVSNMSPEDSSIYLCSVETETWDYGYTFGSGTRLTVV.

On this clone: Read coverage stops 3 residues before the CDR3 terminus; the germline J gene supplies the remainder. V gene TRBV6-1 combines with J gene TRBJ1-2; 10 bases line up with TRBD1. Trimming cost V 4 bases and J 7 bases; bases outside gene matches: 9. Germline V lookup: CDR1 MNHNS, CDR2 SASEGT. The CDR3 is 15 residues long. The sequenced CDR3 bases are TGTGCCAGCAGTGCACCGGGACAGGGGATGGTTGGC. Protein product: CASSAPGQGMVG. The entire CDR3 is CASSAPGQGMVGYTF.

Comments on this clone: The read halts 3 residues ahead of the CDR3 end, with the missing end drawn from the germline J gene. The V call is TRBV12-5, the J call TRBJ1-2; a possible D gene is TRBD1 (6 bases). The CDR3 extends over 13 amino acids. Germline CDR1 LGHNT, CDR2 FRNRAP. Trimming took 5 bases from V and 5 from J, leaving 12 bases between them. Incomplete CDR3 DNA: TGTGCTAGTGGTCCGGACAGAGCATATGGC. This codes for CASGPDRAYG. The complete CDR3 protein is CASGPDRAYGYTF.

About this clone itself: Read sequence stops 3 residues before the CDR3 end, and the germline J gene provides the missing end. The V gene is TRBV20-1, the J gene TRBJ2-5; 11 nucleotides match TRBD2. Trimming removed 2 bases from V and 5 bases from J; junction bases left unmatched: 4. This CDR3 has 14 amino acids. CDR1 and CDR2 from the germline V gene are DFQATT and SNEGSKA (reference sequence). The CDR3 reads CSARFSGGVETQYF. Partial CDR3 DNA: TGCAGTGCTAGATTTAGCGGGGGGGTTGAGACC.

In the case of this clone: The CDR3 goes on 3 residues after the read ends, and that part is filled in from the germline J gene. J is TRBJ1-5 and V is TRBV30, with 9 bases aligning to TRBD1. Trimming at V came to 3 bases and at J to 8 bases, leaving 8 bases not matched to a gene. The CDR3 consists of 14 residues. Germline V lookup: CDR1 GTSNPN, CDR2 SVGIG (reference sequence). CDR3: CAWSGQGSLEPQHF. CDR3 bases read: TGTGCCTGGAGCGGACAGGGGTCATTGGAGCCC.

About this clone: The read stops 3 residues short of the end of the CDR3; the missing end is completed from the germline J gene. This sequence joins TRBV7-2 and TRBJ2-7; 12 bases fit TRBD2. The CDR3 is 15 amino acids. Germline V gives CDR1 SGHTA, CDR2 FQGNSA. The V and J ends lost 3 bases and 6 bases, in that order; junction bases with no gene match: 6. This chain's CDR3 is CASSFRLAGAGEQYF. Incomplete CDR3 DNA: TGTGCCAGCAGCTTCCGACTAGCGGGAGCGGGCGAG.

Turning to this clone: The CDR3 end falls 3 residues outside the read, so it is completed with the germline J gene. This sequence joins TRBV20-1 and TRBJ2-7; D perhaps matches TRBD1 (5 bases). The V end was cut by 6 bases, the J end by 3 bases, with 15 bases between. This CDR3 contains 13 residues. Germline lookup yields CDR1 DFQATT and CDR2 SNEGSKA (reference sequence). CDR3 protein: CSAKKGHGYEQYF. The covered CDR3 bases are TGCAGTGCCAAAAAAGGACACGGCTACGAG.

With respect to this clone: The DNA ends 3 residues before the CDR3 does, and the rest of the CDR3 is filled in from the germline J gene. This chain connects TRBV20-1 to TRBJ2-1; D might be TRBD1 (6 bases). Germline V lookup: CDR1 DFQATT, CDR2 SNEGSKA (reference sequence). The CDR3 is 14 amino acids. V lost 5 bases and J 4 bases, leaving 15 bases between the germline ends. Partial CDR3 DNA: TGCAGTGCTGGCCCGGGGCAGGGGTACAATGAG. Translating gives CSAGPGQGYNE. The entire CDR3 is CSAGPGQGYNEQFF.

CDR3 bases read: TGTGCCAGTAGTATCCTCCGGGACACCTTGAACACTGAA. Translated: CASSILRDTLNTE. The complete CDR3 sequence is CASSILRDTLNTEAFF. The V gene is TRBV19, the J gene TRBJ1-1, with a possible D match to TRBD1 (6 bases). Sequencing ends 3 residues short of the CDR3 end; the germline J gene provides the rest. Germline V gives CDR1 LNHDA, CDR2 SQIVND (reference sequence). The CDR3 is 16 residues long. Trimming removed 3 bases from V and 0 bases from J, with 14 bases in between. Full variable domain (rest looked up from reference TRBV19 and TRBJ1-1): DGGITQSPKYLFRKEGQNVTLSCEQNLNHDAMYWYRQDPGQGLRLIYYSQIVNDFQKGDIAEGYSVSREKKESFPLTVTSAQKNPTAFYLCASSILRDTLNTEAFFGQGTRLTVV.

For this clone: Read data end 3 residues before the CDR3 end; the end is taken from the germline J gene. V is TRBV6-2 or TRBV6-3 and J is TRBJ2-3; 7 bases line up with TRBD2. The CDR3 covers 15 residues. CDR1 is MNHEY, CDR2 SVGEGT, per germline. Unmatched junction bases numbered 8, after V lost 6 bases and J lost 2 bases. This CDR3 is CASRPVGGYTDTQYF. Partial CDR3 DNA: TGTGCCAGCAGACCCGTCGGGGGGTACACAGATACG.

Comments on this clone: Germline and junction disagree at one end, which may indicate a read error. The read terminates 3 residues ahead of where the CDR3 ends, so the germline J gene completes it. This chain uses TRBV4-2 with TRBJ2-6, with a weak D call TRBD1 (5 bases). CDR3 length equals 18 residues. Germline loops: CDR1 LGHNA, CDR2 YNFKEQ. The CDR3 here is CASSPATGDHSGANVLTF. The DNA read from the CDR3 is TGCGCCAGCAGCCCTGCCACAGGAGATCACTCTGGGGCCAACGTC.

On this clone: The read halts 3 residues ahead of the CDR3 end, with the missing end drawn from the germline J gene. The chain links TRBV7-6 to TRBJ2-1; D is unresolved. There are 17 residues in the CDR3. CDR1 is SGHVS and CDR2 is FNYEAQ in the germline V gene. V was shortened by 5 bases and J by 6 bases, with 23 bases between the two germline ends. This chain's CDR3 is CASSPRVWRGNVNEQFF. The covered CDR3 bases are TGTGCCAGCAGCCCTCGGGTTTGGCGCGGAAATGTCAATGAG.

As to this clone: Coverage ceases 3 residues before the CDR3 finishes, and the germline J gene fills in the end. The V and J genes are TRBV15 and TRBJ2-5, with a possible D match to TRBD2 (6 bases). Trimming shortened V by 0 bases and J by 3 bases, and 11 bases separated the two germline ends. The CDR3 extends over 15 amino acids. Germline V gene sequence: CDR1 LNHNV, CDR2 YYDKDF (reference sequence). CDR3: CATSRDQGLEETQYF. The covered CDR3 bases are TGTGCCACCAGCAGAGACCAGGGACTGGAAGAGACC.